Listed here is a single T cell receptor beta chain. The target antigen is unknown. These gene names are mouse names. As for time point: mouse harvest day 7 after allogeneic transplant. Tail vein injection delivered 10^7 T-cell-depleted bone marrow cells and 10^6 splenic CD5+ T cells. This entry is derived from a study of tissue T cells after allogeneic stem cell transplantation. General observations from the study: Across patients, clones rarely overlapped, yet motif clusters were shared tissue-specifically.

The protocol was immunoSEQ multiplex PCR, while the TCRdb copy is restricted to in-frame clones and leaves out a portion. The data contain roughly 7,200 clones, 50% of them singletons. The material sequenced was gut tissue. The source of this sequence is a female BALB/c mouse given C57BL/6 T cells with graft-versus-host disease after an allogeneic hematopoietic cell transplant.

CDR3 protein: CASSLYNANTEVFF. The covered CDR3 bases are TGTGCCAGCAGTCTGTACAATGCAAACACAGAAGTCTTC. The chain links TRBV26 to TRBJ1-1, with D uncertain. With the read ending 1 residue before the CDR3 end, the germline J gene is used to fill in that end. Germline V gives CDR1 KGHPV, CDR2 FQNQEV (reference sequence). V lost 1 base to trimming and J lost 0 bases, with 6 bases between them. The CDR3 length is 14 residues.